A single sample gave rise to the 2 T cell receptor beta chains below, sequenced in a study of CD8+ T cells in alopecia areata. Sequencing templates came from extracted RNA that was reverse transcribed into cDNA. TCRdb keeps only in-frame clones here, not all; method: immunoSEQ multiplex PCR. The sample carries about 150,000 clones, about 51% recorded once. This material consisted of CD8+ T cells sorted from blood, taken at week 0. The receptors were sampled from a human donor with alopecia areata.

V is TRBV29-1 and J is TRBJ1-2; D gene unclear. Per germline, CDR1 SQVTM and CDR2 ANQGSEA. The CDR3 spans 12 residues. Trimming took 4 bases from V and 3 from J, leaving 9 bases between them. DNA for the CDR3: TGCAGCGTTGTGGGCGGAGACTATGGCTACACCTTC. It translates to CSVVGGDYGYTF.

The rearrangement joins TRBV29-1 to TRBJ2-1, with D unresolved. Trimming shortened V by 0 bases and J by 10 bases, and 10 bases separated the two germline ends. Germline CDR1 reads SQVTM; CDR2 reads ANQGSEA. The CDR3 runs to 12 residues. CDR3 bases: TGCAGCGTTGAAGAAGGGCTCTGGGAGCAGTTCTTC. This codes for CSVEEGLWEQFF.